This T cell receptor (beta chain) was recorded in a study of T cells after posttransplantation cyclophosphamide. Study-level findings and limits: Recipient CMV seropositivity and CMV reactivation strongly tracked TRB clonality. Blood and skin or GI T cell repertoires showed limited TRB overlap.

V lost 5 bases to trimming and J lost 7 bases; unmatched junction nucleotides: 8. The length of the CDR3 is 14 residues. CDR1 is MGHRA and CDR2 is YSYEKL in the germline V gene. This clone has only a few counts. Its antigen is unidentified. Sequenced by immunoSEQ multiplex PCR; TCRdb stores in-frame clones only, minus some. The sample consists of approximately 6,900 clones, roughly 98% of them appearing once. The naive gate required viable CD3+CD4+ or CD3+CD8+ cells with CCR7+CD45RA+CD45RO-CD95-CD27+CD28+ phenotype. V and J are TRBV4-1 and TRBJ2-1, with 7 bases matching TRBD1. Sequencing used naive CD8+ T cells sorted from PBMCs. This TCR came from a woman in her thirties in good health and a related stem cell transplant donor. In DNA, the CDR3 is TGCGCCAGCAGCACCCGGGACAGCCCTAATGAGCAGTTCTTC. Translation gives CASSTRDSPNEQFF.